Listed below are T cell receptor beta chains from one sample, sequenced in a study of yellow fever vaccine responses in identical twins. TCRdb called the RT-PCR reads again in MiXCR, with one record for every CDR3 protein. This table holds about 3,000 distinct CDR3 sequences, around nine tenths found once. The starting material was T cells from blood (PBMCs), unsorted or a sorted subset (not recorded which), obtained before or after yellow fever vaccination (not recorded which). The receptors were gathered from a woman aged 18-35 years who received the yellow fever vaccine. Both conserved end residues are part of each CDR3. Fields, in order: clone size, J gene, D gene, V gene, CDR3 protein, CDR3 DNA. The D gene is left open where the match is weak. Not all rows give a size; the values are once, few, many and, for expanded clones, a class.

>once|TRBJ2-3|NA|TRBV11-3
CASSLGESTTDTQYF
TGTGCCAGCAGCTTAGGGGAGAGCACTACAGATACGCAGTATTTT
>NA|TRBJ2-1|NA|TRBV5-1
CASSRDVVSYNEQFF
TGCGCCAGCAGCCGGGACGTTGTCTCCTACAATGAGCAGTTCTTC
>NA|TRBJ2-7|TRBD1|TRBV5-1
CASSPGTVAYEQYF
TGCGCCAGCAGCCCCGGGACAGTAGCCTACGAGCAGTACTTC
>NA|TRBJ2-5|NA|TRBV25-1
CASTPGFEETQYF
TGTGCCAGCACCCCGGGCTTCGAAGAGACCCAGTACTTC
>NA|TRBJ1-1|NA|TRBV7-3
CASSFSQFGKAEAFF
TGTGCCAGCAGCTTTAGCCAATTCGGTAAAGCTGAAGCTTTCTTT
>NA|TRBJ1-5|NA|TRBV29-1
CSVVQESNQPQHF
TGCAGCGTTGTACAGGAGTCCAATCAGCCCCAGCATTTT
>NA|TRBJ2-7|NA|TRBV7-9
CASRGNYEQYF
TGTGCCAGCAGAGGGAACTACGAGCAGTACTTC
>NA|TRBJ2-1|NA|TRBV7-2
CASSVVTSTNEQFF
TGTGCCAGCAGCGTAGTCACAAGTACCAATGAGCAGTTCTTC
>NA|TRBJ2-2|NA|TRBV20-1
CSAKILIPNTGELFF
TGCAGTGCTAAGATTTTGATACCGAACACCGGGGAGCTGTTTTTT
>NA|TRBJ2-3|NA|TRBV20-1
CSARERAGGTDTQYF
TGCAGTGCTAGAGAAAGGGCCGGCGGCACAGATACGCAGTATTTT
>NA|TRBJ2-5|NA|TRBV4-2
CASSQDLESWETQYF
TGTGCCAGCAGCCAAGATTTGGAAAGCTGGGAGACCCAGTACTTC
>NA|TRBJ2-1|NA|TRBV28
CASSGGFAAEQFF
TGTGCCAGCAGTGGAGGGTTTGCAGCTGAGCAGTTCTTC
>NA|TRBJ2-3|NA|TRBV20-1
CSVARSSTDTQYF
TGCAGTGTAGCGCGGTCTAGCACAGATACGCAGTATTTT
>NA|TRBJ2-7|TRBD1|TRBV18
CASSFDRDDEQYF
TGTGCCAGCTCATTCGACAGGGACGACGAGCAGTACTTC
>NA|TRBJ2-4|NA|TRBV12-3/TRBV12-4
CASSPRVAKNIQYF
TGTGCCAGCAGTCCTCGGGTGGCCAAAAACATTCAGTACTTC
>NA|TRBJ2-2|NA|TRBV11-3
CASSPLRNTGELFF
TGTGCCAGCAGCCCCCTTAGGAACACCGGGGAGCTGTTTTTT
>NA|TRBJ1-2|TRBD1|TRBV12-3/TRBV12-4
CASRVTGDYGYTF
TGTGCCAGCAGGGTAACAGGGGATTATGGCTACACCTTC
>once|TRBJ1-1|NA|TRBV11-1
CASSLVGTEAFF
TGTGCCAGCAGCTTAGTTGGGACTGAAGCTTTCTTT
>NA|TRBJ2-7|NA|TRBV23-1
CASSPQDRVYEQYF
TGCGCCAGCAGTCCCCAAGACCGAGTCTACGAGCAGTACTTC
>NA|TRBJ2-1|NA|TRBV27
CASSIRRGYNEQFF
TGTGCCAGCAGTATACGAAGGGGGTACAATGAGCAGTTCTTC
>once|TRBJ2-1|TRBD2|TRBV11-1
CASSFPSSGRSSYNEQFF
TGTGCCAGCAGCTTTCCCTCTAGCGGGAGAAGCTCCTACAATGAGCAGTTCTTC
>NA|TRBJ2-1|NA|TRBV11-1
CASSSWTANEQFF
TGTGCCAGCAGCTCCTGGACTGCCAATGAGCAGTTCTTC
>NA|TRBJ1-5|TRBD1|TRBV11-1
CASSSYLPGQGQYSNQPQHF
TGTGCCAGCAGCTCTTATTTACCGGGACAGGGCCAATATAGCAATCAGCCCCAGCATTTT